A single sample gave rise to the 14 T cell receptor beta chains below, sequenced in a study of blood T cell repertoires in COVID-19. Profiling relied on immunoSEQ multiplex PCR, and the TCRdb table lists in-frame clones only, not all of them. This sample has roughly 80,000 clones, with roughly 82% found just once. The sample comprised peripheral blood. These receptors all come from a human donor in a cohort sampled during active COVID-19.

This chain connects TRBV2 to TRBJ2-5, with 8 bases fitting TRBD2. With 6 bases clipped from V and 5 bases from J, the junction kept 11 bases outside the gene matches. Looked up from germline, CDR1 is SNHLY and CDR2 is FYNNEI. There are 15 residues in the CDR3. The CDR3 reads CASRAHRGGMETQYF. CDR3 DNA sequence: TGTGCCAGCAGGGCTCACCGGGGGGGCATGGAGACCCAGTACTTC.

The chain employs TRBV3-1 (or the pseudogene TRBV3-2) and TRBJ1-1; D uncertain. The germline gives CDR1 LGHDT, CDR2 YNNKEL (reference sequence). The V end lost 5 bases, the J end lost 2 bases, and 18 bases lay between the germline ends. The CDR3 totals 16 residues. CDR3 in amino acids: CASSILGSWRNTEAFF. Written as DNA, the CDR3 is TGTGCCAGCAGCATCCTAGGTTCATGGCGAAACACTGAAGCTTTCTTT.

The J gene is TRBJ2-7, the V gene TRBV9; a possible D gene is TRBD2 (5 bases). V lost 4 bases and J lost 4, with 18 bases in between. CDR1 SGDLS and CDR2 YYNGEE come from the germline V gene. The CDR3 is made up of 15 amino acids. As DNA, the CDR3 is TGTGCCAGCAGCCCCACCGGAGCGGTTCGATACGAGCAGTACTTC. Translated: CASSPTGAVRYEQYF.

The chain combines TRBV4-2 with TRBJ1-5, with 8 bases fitting TRBD1. Germline CDR1 LGHNA, CDR2 YNFKEQ. The CDR3 contains 15 residues. V shed 0 bases, J shed 4 bases, and the junction held 2 bases outside the gene matches. CDR3 DNA: TGTGCCAGCAGCCAAGACGGACAGGGTAATCAGCCCCAGCATTTT. It specifies CASSQDGQGNQPQHF.

V usage is TRBV7-3 and J usage is TRBJ2-3; TRBD2 might be the D (6 bases). With 1 base removed from V and 6 bases from J, the gap between germline ends came to 17 bases. Looked up from germline, CDR1 is SGHTA and CDR2 is FQGTGA. The CDR3 totals 16 residues. The CDR3 region is CASSLMAGRQRDTQYF. In DNA, the CDR3 is TGTGCCAGCAGCTTAATGGCGGGGCGACAGCGGGATACGCAGTATTTT.

This chain connects TRBV28 to TRBJ1-1; a possible D gene is TRBD1 (6 bases). Germline V gene sequence: CDR1 MDHEN, CDR2 SYDVKM. V lost 7 bases and J lost 0, with 12 bases in between. This CDR3 contains 14 residues. The DNA of the CDR3 is TGTGCCAGCATTCCGGGGGGCTTGAACACTGAAGCTTTCTTT. This sequence encodes CASIPGGLNTEAFF. Drawing the rest from reference TRBV28 and TRBJ1-1, the complete variable domain is DVKVTQSSRYLVKRTGEKVFLECVQDMDHENMFWYRQDPGLGLRLIYFSYDVKMKEKGDIPEGYSVSREKKERFSLILESASTNQTSMYLCASIPGGLNTEAFFGQGTRLTVV.

Regarding this clone: Mismatch with germline at one junction end may stem from a read error. The chain couples TRBV5-1 to TRBJ2-1, with TRBD1 identical over 9 bases. This CDR3 is built from 16 residues. The germline V gene has CDR1 SGHRS and CDR2 YFSETQ. The CDR3 DNA is TGCGCCAGCACCTTGGGTGTTGGGACAGGGATCAATGAGCAGTTCTTC. Translated: CASTLGVGTGINEQFF.

The rearrangement uses TRBV28 and TRBJ1-2, with unresolved D. The CDR3 totals 13 residues. V lost 8 bases, J lost 1 base, and 11 bases lay in between. The germline gives CDR1 MDHEN, CDR2 SYDVKM. The CDR3 region has the DNA TGTGCCAGCGGAGGACTGATTAACTATGGCTACACCTTC. Protein sequence: CASGGLINYGYTF.

V is TRBV28 and J is TRBJ2-5, with 7 bases lining up with TRBD1. CDR1 and CDR2 (germline): MDHEN, SYDVKM. This CDR3 is 15 amino acids long. V lost 3 bases to trimming and J lost 4 bases; unmatched junction nucleotides: 8. The CDR3, as DNA: TGTGCCAGCAGTTTGGCAGGGGGTGCGCGAGAGACCCAGTACTTC. The encoded protein is CASSLAGGARETQYF.

The chain is built from TRBV28 and TRBJ1-6, with D perhaps TRBD1 (6 bases). This CDR3 spans 17 amino acids. Deletions cut 8 bases from V and 0 bases from J, with 17 bases between. The germline V gene has CDR1 MDHEN and CDR2 SYDVKM. The DNA of the CDR3 is TGTGCCAGCCAAGGGGGACGGCTGAGCTCCTATAATTCACCCCTCCACTTT. It is translated as CASQGGRLSSYNSPLHF. The full variable domain, rest sourced from reference TRBV28 and TRBJ1-6, is DVKVTQSSRYLVKRTGEKVFLECVQDMDHENMFWYRQDPGLGLRLIYFSYDVKMKEKGDIPEGYSVSREKKERFSLILESASTNQTSMYLCASQGGRLSSYNSPLHFGNGTRLTVT.

The chain combines TRBV28 with TRBJ1-2; maybe TRBD1 (6 bases). This CDR3 region has 13 residues. Trimming pared 6 bases from V and 6 bases from J, leaving 14 bases between. Germline V gene sequence: CDR1 MDHEN, CDR2 SYDVKM. In DNA form, the CDR3 reads TGTGCCAGCAGCTCGGGACACCTGGATGGCTACACCTTC. Translating gives CASSSGHLDGYTF.

In DNA, the CDR3 is TGTGCCAGCAGGAGAGAGGGGGTCGACGGGGAGCTGTTTTTT. It specifies CASRREGVDGELFF. V usage is TRBV9 and J usage is TRBJ2-2; D might be TRBD1 (6 bases). The germline gives CDR1 SGDLS, CDR2 YYNGEE. V gave up 5 bases and J gave up 7 bases, with 15 bases separating them. CDR3 length equals 14 residues.

V and J are TRBV28 and TRBJ2-7, with 10 bases matching TRBD1. Germline CDR1 is MDHEN and CDR2 is SYDVKM. Trimming took 2 bases from V and 1 from J; bases not matched to a gene: 5. This CDR3 is built from 16 residues. The CDR3 spells CASSLVGQGPSYEQYF. In DNA, the CDR3 is TGTGCCAGCAGTTTAGTGGGACAGGGGCCATCCTACGAGCAGTACTTC. Variable domain in full (rest from reference TRBV28 and TRBJ2-7): DVKVTQSSRYLVKRTGEKVFLECVQDMDHENMFWYRQDPGLGLRLIYFSYDVKMKEKGDIPEGYSVSREKKERFSLILESASTNQTSMYLCASSLVGQGPSYEQYFGPGTRLTVT.

The chain couples TRBV28 to TRBJ1-4, with 9 bases identical to TRBD1. The CDR3 runs 14 residues. Germline CDR1 MDHEN, CDR2 SYDVKM. Losses at the gene ends were 6 bases for V and 8 bases for J; bases not matched to a gene: 7. The CDR3 DNA follows: TGTGCCAGCAGCACGTGGACAGGGGCCGAAAAACTGTTTTTT. Protein product: CASSTWTGAEKLFF. The variable domain in full, completed from reference TRBV28 and TRBJ1-4, reads DVKVTQSSRYLVKRTGEKVFLECVQDMDHENMFWYRQDPGLGLRLIYFSYDVKMKEKGDIPEGYSVSREKKERFSLILESASTNQTSMYLCASSTWTGAEKLFFGSGTQLSVL.